The 7 T cell receptor beta chains in this list originate from one sample, sequenced in a study of T cell changes during pregnancy in multiple sclerosis. Assay used: immunoSEQ multiplex PCR; TCRdb lists only in-frame clones, some missing. The sample shows 40,000 to 50,000 clones, roughly 94% of them seen only once. Sample: CD4+ T cells from peripheral blood mononuclear cells, taken in the third trimester of pregnancy. These receptors came from a female donor with multiple sclerosis, enrolled in a pregnancy study.

This clone was picked up one time. The V and J genes are TRBV5-1 and TRBJ2-3; 8 bases match TRBD2. The CDR3 runs 16 residues. Looked up from germline, CDR1 is SGHRS and CDR2 is YFSETQ. Losses at the gene ends were 2 bases for V and 4 bases for J; bases not matched to a gene: 9. The CDR3 sequence is CASSFGPSGPSDTQYF. The CDR3 region has the DNA TGCGCCAGCAGCTTTGGCCCTAGCGGGCCCTCAGATACGCAGTATTTT. Using reference TRBV5-1 and TRBJ2-3 for the parts outside the CDR3, the full variable domain is KAGVTQTPRYLIKTRGQQVTLSCSPISGHRSVSWYQQTPGQGLQFLFEYFSETQRNKGNFPGRFSGRQFSNSRSEMNVSTLELGDSALYLCASSFGPSGPSDTQYFGPGTRLTVL.

This sequence joins TRBV11-3 and TRBJ2-2; 7 nucleotides match TRBD2. Germline CDR1 SGHNT, CDR2 YENEEA. The V segment lost 3 bases and the J segment 1 base; nucleotides outside the gene matches: 5. This CDR3 has 16 residues. CDR3 nucleotides: TGTGCCAGCAGCTTTTTCGGGACTAAGAACACCGGGGAGCTGTTTTTT. This translates into CASSFFGTKNTGELFF.

The chain carries TRBV29-1 and TRBJ1-1; D call uncertain. V was cut by 4 bases and J by 2 bases, with 14 bases left in between. This CDR3 is 14 amino acids long. Germline-derived CDR1 and CDR2 are SQVTM and ANQGSEA. CDR3 amino acids: CSVAGLLKNTEAFF. In nucleotides, the CDR3 is TGCAGCGTTGCCGGGTTACTAAAAAACACTGAAGCTTTCTTT.

This sequence joins TRBV7-9 and TRBJ2-1, with 10 bases identical to TRBD1. The ends lost 5 bases at V and 8 bases at J; junction bases unmatched: 3. Germline lookup yields CDR1 SEHNR and CDR2 FQNEAQ (reference sequence). This CDR3 contains 13 residues. CDR3 bases: TGTGCCAGCAGCATGGACAGGGGGGATGAGCAGTTCTTC. This codes for CASSMDRGDEQFF.

The rearrangement uses TRBV6-5 and TRBJ1-5; 7 bases are a match to TRBD1. This CDR3 has 15 amino acids. Germline V gives CDR1 MNHEY, CDR2 SVGAGI. The V and J ends lost 2 bases and 7 bases, in that order; junction bases with no gene match: 8. For the CDR3, the DNA is TGTGCCAGCAGTTACAGTGCGACAGGGCGACAGCCCCAGCATTTT. This translates into CASSYSATGRQPQHF.

This rearrangement joins TRBV7-2 to TRBJ1-5; TRBD1 aligns across 7 bases. Germline CDR1 is SGHTA and CDR2 is FQGNSA. The CDR3 runs to 15 residues. The V segment lost 1 base and the J segment 3 bases; nucleotides outside the gene matches: 3. Here the CDR3 reads CASSLGDSFNQPQHF. The CDR3 coding sequence is TGTGCCAGCAGCTTAGGGGACAGTTTCAATCAGCCCCAGCATTTT.

This chain uses TRBV7-2 with TRBJ1-3, with D possibly being TRBD1 (6 bases). This CDR3 is 14 amino acids long. Germline CDR1 and CDR2: SGHTA and FQGNSA. V gave up 5 bases and J gave up 2 bases, with 10 bases separating them. CDR3 sequence reads: CASSLRTAGNTIYF. The CDR3 DNA sequence: TGTGCCAGCAGCCTCCGGACAGCTGGAAACACCATATATTTT.